This T cell receptor (beta chain) originates from a study of vaccination and CD4 T cells after COVID-19. About the study: Spike peptides, overlapping and drawn from SARS-CoV-2, HCoV-NL63, HCoV-OC43 and HCoV-229E, were used to stimulate cells.

Study-level findings and limits: Post-infection sampling omitted early timepoints and covered relatively few convalescent patients. When vaccine-specific clones from convalescent patients were examined, 304 of 307 were spike mono-reactive.

Cultured CD4+ T-cell DNA underwent Oncomine TCR Beta short-read sequencing. TCRdb independently ran MiXCR on the PCR reads; one entry per CDR3 protein. The profile shows 25,000 to 30,000 distinct CDR3 sequences, 41% of them singletons. Time point specified: late sampling 161 to 241 days after vaccination in a few convalescent patients. Specified treatment: roughly 11-day PBMC culture with coronavirus spike peptide pools or control peptides (ViraFEST assay). The V and J ends lost 7 bases and 4 bases respectively, with 10 bases between them. Germline CDR1 SGHVS, CDR2 FQNEAQ. This CDR3 has 12 amino acids. Remarks on this clonotype: The antigen is unknown.

The sequencing used CD4+ T cells from blood, cultured in vitro, collected about 7 months after SARS-CoV-2 vaccination. V usage is TRBV7-8 and J usage is TRBJ2-5; tentative D call: TRBD2 (5 bases). This clonotype was obtained from a human donor who had recovered from COVID-19. The DNA for the CDR3 is TGTGCCAGCACCCCGGGAACAGAGACCCAGTACTTC. Translated: CASTPGTETQYF. The full variable domain, with the rest looked up from reference TRBV7-8 and TRBJ2-5, is GAGVSQSPRYKVAKRGQDVALRCDPISGHVSLFWYQQALGQGPEFLTYFQNEAQLDKSGLPSDRFFAERPEGSVSTLKIQRTQQEDSAVYLCASTPGTETQYFGPGTRLLVL.